This TCR beta chain was documented in a study of CD8 T cells in Susac syndrome. Isolation of CD8+ and CD4+ T cells was performed negatively, whereas enrichment of TEMRA cells was done by FACS. Random-hexamer reverse transcription was applied to roughly 0.45 to 1 ug RNA. TCRdb reprocessed the immunoSEQ multiplex PCR reads via MiXCR and lists one record per CDR3 protein. The top ten hold approximately 0.12% of the sample, which has about 120,000 distinct CDR3 sequences, roughly 90% seen once. Germline V gene sequence: CDR1 SGHRS, CDR2 YFSETQ. CDR3 length equals 16 residues. With 4 bases clipped from V and 1 base from J, the junction kept 9 bases outside the gene matches.

The sequence was collected from a human donor in good health. The sample comprised CD8+ T cells from PBMCs. The chain is built from TRBV5-1 and TRBJ2-3; 7 bases fit TRBD2. The chain's CDR3 is CASSRGEGGRTDTQYF. DNA of the CDR3: TGCGCCAGCAGCCGAGGGGAGGGCGGGCGCACAGATACGCAGTATTTT.